These T cell receptor beta chains were read from a single sample in a study of blood T cell repertoires in COVID-19. Libraries were prepared by immunoSEQ multiplex PCR; TCRdb keeps only in-frame clonotypes and omits some of them. Of about 75,000 clones detected, more than 65% appear once; the ten largest clones hold around 22%. The sample taken for sequencing was peripheral blood. The receptors here all came from a woman between 50 and 59 years old with acute or convalescent COVID-19. Each CDR3 is given with its conserved first and last residue. The order of the fields is D gene, clone size, V gene, J gene, CDR3 DNA, CDR3 protein. The D gene is left open where the match is weak. Clone size appears in some rows only: once, few, many, or a class for an expanded clone.

d_gene: -
abundance: -
v_gene: TRBV7-2
j_gene: TRBJ2-1
CDR3nt: TGTGCCAGCAGCTTAAGGGGGGGGACCCACAATGAGCAGTTCTTC
CDR3aa: CASSLRGGTHNEQFF

d_gene: -
abundance: -
v_gene: TRBV3-1/TRBV3-2
j_gene: TRBJ2-3
CDR3nt: TGTGCCAGCAGCCAACCTAGCGGCACAGATACGCAGTATTTT
CDR3aa: CASSQPSGTDTQYF

d_gene: -
abundance: once
v_gene: TRBV7-9
j_gene: TRBJ1-1
CDR3nt: TGTGCCAGCAGCCCCATGCAGGGATTGAACACTGAAGCTTTCTTT
CDR3aa: CASSPMQGLNTEAFF

d_gene: TRBD1
abundance: once
v_gene: TRBV6-5
j_gene: TRBJ2-7
CDR3nt: TGTGCCAGCAGGGGGAAAGGACAGGGGACGTACTTC
CDR3aa: CASRGKGQGTYF

d_gene: TRBD2
abundance: -
v_gene: TRBV3-1/TRBV3-2
j_gene: TRBJ2-5
CDR3nt: TGTGCCAGCAGCCAAGAAGGGACTAGCGGGGGGGCACAAGAGACCCAGTACTTC
CDR3aa: CASSQEGTSGGAQETQYF

d_gene: TRBD1
abundance: -
v_gene: TRBV7-9
j_gene: TRBJ2-1
CDR3nt: TGTGCCAGCAGCGGGGACAGGGCCAGAACCCGGTCCCCCTACAATGAGCAGTTCTTC
CDR3aa: CASSGDRARTRSPYNEQFF

d_gene: -
abundance: -
v_gene: TRBV12-3/TRBV12-4
j_gene: TRBJ2-3
CDR3nt: TGTGCCAGCAGTTTTAGGGGGACAGATACGCAGTATTTT
CDR3aa: CASSFRGTDTQYF

d_gene: TRBD1
abundance: -
v_gene: TRBV28
j_gene: TRBJ2-4
CDR3nt: TGTGCCAGCTCTCCTCCAGGGGGCCTAGCCAAAAACATTCAGTACTTC
CDR3aa: CASSPPGGLAKNIQYF

d_gene: TRBD1
abundance: -
v_gene: TRBV5-1
j_gene: TRBJ1-3
CDR3nt: TGCGCCAGCAGCTTAACAGGGGAGAGCAATTCCGGAAACACCATATATTTT
CDR3aa: CASSLTGESNSGNTIYF

d_gene: TRBD2
abundance: -
v_gene: TRBV4-2
j_gene: TRBJ2-3
CDR3nt: TGTGCCAGCAGCACTCCGGGGACTAGCGGAGTTACGCAGTATTTT
CDR3aa: CASSTPGTSGVTQYF

d_gene: -
abundance: few
v_gene: TRBV2
j_gene: TRBJ1-2
CDR3nt: TGTGCCAGCAGAACTGACAACGGCTATGGCTACACCTTC
CDR3aa: CASRTDNGYGYTF

d_gene: -
abundance: -
v_gene: TRBV9
j_gene: TRBJ1-1
CDR3nt: TGTGCCAGCAGCCTGAGCGACAGCCCTGGCACTGAAGCTTTCTTT
CDR3aa: CASSLSDSPGTEAFF

d_gene: -
abundance: -
v_gene: TRBV5-6
j_gene: TRBJ2-7
CDR3nt: TGTGCCAGCAGCAGGGCAGGGTACGAGCAGTACTTC
CDR3aa: CASSRAGYEQYF

d_gene: -
abundance: once
v_gene: TRBV6-2/TRBV6-3
j_gene: TRBJ1-6
CDR3nt: TGTGCCAGCAGTTACCGCGACAGACCTAATTCACCCCTCCACTTT
CDR3aa: CASSYRDRPNSPLHF

d_gene: TRBD2
abundance: -
v_gene: TRBV7-2
j_gene: TRBJ2-1
CDR3nt: TGTGCCAGCAGCCGGAGCGGGAGCAGCTCCTACAATGAGCAGTTCTTC
CDR3aa: CASSRSGSSSYNEQFF

d_gene: -
abundance: -
v_gene: TRBV5-1
j_gene: TRBJ1-1
CDR3nt: TGCGCCAGCAGCCCGGAGCCCCATGCGTCCCGTCAGGCTTTCTTT
CDR3aa: CASSPEPHASRQAFF

d_gene: TRBD2
abundance: -
v_gene: TRBV6-2/TRBV6-3
j_gene: TRBJ2-3
CDR3nt: TGTGCCAGCAGTTCTCATGGGACTAGCGGGAGGACAGATACGCAGTATTTT
CDR3aa: CASSSHGTSGRTDTQYF

d_gene: -
abundance: -
v_gene: TRBV4-1
j_gene: TRBJ1-2
CDR3nt: TGCGCCAGCAGCCAAGATGAGACAGACCCGTATGGCTACACCTTC
CDR3aa: CASSQDETDPYGYTF

d_gene: TRBD2
abundance: -
v_gene: TRBV14
j_gene: TRBJ2-3
CDR3nt: TGTGCCAGCAGCCAAGAATTTGTCAGGACTAGCGCAAACCGCGCCACAGATACGCAGTATTTT
CDR3aa: CASSQEFVRTSANRATDTQYF

d_gene: TRBD2
abundance: -
v_gene: TRBV7-9
j_gene: TRBJ2-1
CDR3nt: TGTGCCAGCAGCTTATTTCCTAGCGGGACATCCTACAATGAGCAGTTCTTC
CDR3aa: CASSLFPSGTSYNEQFF

d_gene: TRBD2
abundance: -
v_gene: TRBV10-3
j_gene: TRBJ2-3
CDR3nt: TGTGCCATCAGTGCGACTAGCGGGGGTTCCACAGATACGCAGTATTTT
CDR3aa: CAISATSGGSTDTQYF

d_gene: -
abundance: -
v_gene: TRBV11-2
j_gene: TRBJ1-2
CDR3nt: TGTGCCAGCAGCCGCCCGACCGGGGGTCGTGGTGGCTACACCTTC
CDR3aa: CASSRPTGGRGGYTF

d_gene: -
abundance: -
v_gene: TRBV7-2
j_gene: TRBJ1-1
CDR3nt: TGTGCCAGCAGCTTAGCGGCCCAGAACACTGAAGCTTTCTTT
CDR3aa: CASSLAAQNTEAFF

d_gene: -
abundance: -
v_gene: TRBV7-8
j_gene: TRBJ1-1
CDR3nt: TGTGCCAGCAGCATGACAGTGAACACTGAAGCTTTCTTT
CDR3aa: CASSMTVNTEAFF

d_gene: TRBD1
abundance: -
v_gene: TRBV6-6
j_gene: TRBJ2-7
CDR3nt: TGTGCCAGCAGTTACCCTGGACAGGACTACGAGCAGTACTTC
CDR3aa: CASSYPGQDYEQYF

d_gene: TRBD2
abundance: -
v_gene: TRBV7-2
j_gene: TRBJ2-7
CDR3nt: TGTGCCAGCACCTTGGACGCGGGGGGCTCCTACGAGCAGTACTTC
CDR3aa: CASTLDAGGSYEQYF

d_gene: -
abundance: -
v_gene: TRBV3-1/TRBV3-2
j_gene: TRBJ1-4
CDR3nt: TGTGCCAGCAGCCTCCTAGGGGATAATGAAAAACTGTTTTTT
CDR3aa: CASSLLGDNEKLFF

d_gene: -
abundance: -
v_gene: TRBV18
j_gene: TRBJ2-5
CDR3nt: TGTGCCAGCTCACAAGTGGACAGCGTTATTCAAGAGACCCAGTACTTC
CDR3aa: CASSQVDSVIQETQYF

d_gene: TRBD2
abundance: -
v_gene: TRBV18
j_gene: TRBJ2-1
CDR3nt: TGTGCCAGCTCACCCAGCAGGACTAGCGGGGGGGGTGAGCAGTTCTTC
CDR3aa: CASSPSRTSGGGEQFF

d_gene: -
abundance: -
v_gene: TRBV6-5
j_gene: TRBJ1-1
CDR3nt: TGTGCCAGCAAAGGACACATGAACACTGAAGCTTTCTTT
CDR3aa: CASKGHMNTEAFF

d_gene: TRBD1
abundance: -
v_gene: TRBV6-6
j_gene: TRBJ1-1
CDR3nt: TGTGCCAGCAGTCCCACAGGGGTCAGAGCTTTCTTT
CDR3aa: CASSPTGVRAFF

d_gene: TRBD1
abundance: -
v_gene: TRBV6-5
j_gene: TRBJ2-7
CDR3nt: TGTGCCAGCAGTTTTACCGGGACAGGGGCCTACGAGCAGTACTTC
CDR3aa: CASSFTGTGAYEQYF

d_gene: -
abundance: -
v_gene: TRBV4-1
j_gene: TRBJ2-2
CDR3nt: TGCGCCAGCAGCCAAGATAGCAAGGCCCCCGGGGAGCTGTTTTTT
CDR3aa: CASSQDSKAPGELFF

d_gene: -
abundance: -
v_gene: TRBV23-1
j_gene: TRBJ2-7
CDR3nt: TGCGCCAGCAGTCAACAGGGACATCCCGACCCCCTTTACTACGAGCAGTACTTC
CDR3aa: CASSQQGHPDPLYYEQYF

d_gene: TRBD1
abundance: -
v_gene: TRBV7-2
j_gene: TRBJ1-4
CDR3nt: TGTGCCAGCAGCTCGGGACAGGTCCCGACTAATGAAAAACTGTTTTTT
CDR3aa: CASSSGQVPTNEKLFF

d_gene: -
abundance: -
v_gene: TRBV5-1
j_gene: TRBJ2-2
CDR3nt: TGCGCCAGCAGCTTGGCAGGGAAAAGGGAGCTGTTTTTT
CDR3aa: CASSLAGKRELFF

d_gene: -
abundance: -
v_gene: TRBV7-9
j_gene: TRBJ2-7
CDR3nt: TGTGCCAGCAGGGAACTGGGAGTGGCTTCTTACGAGCAGTACTTC
CDR3aa: CASRELGVASYEQYF